The 25 T cell receptor beta chains below were found in one sample sequenced in a study of cytomegalovirus exposure and HLA in healthy donors. Both 60 Vbeta primers and 13 Jbeta primers went into the PCR. This table comes from immunoSEQ multiplex PCR, and its TCRdb copy is limited to in-frame clones, with some not included. The sample lists about 110,000 clones, roughly 76% seen once, with under 7.5% in the top ten. Sequencing was performed on PBMCs. Receptor source: a woman between 50 and 59 years old in good health and CMV-seropositive.

This clone was observed a few times. The rearrangement joins TRBV7-2 to TRBJ2-7; D might be TRBD1 or TRBD2, each matching 7 bases. Germline V lookup: CDR1 SGHTA, CDR2 FQGNSA. V lost 5 bases and J 2 bases, leaving 16 bases between the germline ends. The CDR3 runs 15 residues. The chain's CDR3 is CASSLGGGGAYEQYF. In DNA, the CDR3 is TGTGCCAGCAGCCTAGGGGGCGGGGGAGCCTACGAGCAGTACTTC.

The chain carries TRBV30 and TRBJ1-6, with no clear D. Trimming cost V 4 bases and J 6 bases, with 10 bases left between them. The CDR3 is 13 residues long. Germline V gene sequence: CDR1 GTSNPN, CDR2 SVGIG (reference sequence). The CDR3 DNA follows: TGTGCCTGGAACCTCTACAGTAATTCACCCCTCCACTTT. Its translation is CAWNLYSNSPLHF.

This chain uses TRBV6-5 with TRBJ1-6, with D tentatively TRBD1 (5 bases). This CDR3 is built from 14 residues. Between the trimmed V and J ends, which lost 5 bases and 9 bases, there was a span of 14 bases. Germline V gives CDR1 MNHEY, CDR2 SVGAGI. The CDR3, as DNA: TGTGCCAGCAGTCCCCGGGGGGAAGGTTCACCCCTCCACTTT. This sequence encodes CASSPRGEGSPLHF.

The J gene is TRBJ2-3, the V gene TRBV18; TRBD2 aligns across 8 bases. The germline gives CDR1 KGHSH, CDR2 LQKENI. Trimming took 2 bases from V and 1 from J; bases not matched to a gene: 2. The CDR3 consists of 15 residues. CDR3 loop: CASSPLLAGTDTQYF. Here the CDR3 DNA reads TGTGCCAGCTCACCATTACTAGCGGGCACAGATACGCAGTATTTT.

The DNA for the CDR3 is TGTGCCAGCAGACTAGCGGGGGCCCCCACAGATACGCAGTATTTT. Translating it yields CASRLAGAPTDTQYF. The J gene is TRBJ2-3, the V gene TRBV2; 11 bases match TRBD2. Germline CDR1 SNHLY, CDR2 FYNNEI. V shed 6 bases, J shed 2 bases, and the junction held 4 bases outside the gene matches. CDR3 length: 15 amino acids.

This chain connects TRBV5-6 to TRBJ2-1, with 8 bases identical to TRBD1. The CDR3 spans 19 residues. From germline, CDR1 is SGHDT and CDR2 YYEEEE. V lost 6 bases and J lost 2; bases outside the gene matches: 19. The CDR3 DNA reads TGTGCCAGCAAAAAAATAAACCCGGGGACAGGATCCGCCTACAATGAGCAGTTCTTC. It yields the protein CASKKINPGTGSAYNEQFF.

V and J are TRBV28 and TRBJ1-5; 8 bases map to TRBD1. Trimming took 6 bases from V and 0 from J; bases not matched to a gene: 4. Per germline, CDR1 MDHEN and CDR2 SYDVKM. There are 15 residues in the CDR3. CDR3 in amino acids: CASSQTGDSNQPQHF. CDR3 bases: TGTGCCAGCAGCCAGACAGGGGATAGCAATCAGCCCCAGCATTTT.

This chain connects TRBV18 to TRBJ1-2, with D maybe TRBD1 (5 bases). CDR3 length: 15 residues. The germline V gene encodes CDR1 KGHSH and CDR2 LQKENI. The germline V and J ends were trimmed by 2 bases and 8 bases, with 18 bases remaining between them. The CDR3 region has the DNA TGTGCCAGCTCACCAAAGGCAGGGACTATGGAGGGCTACACCTTC. Translated: CASSPKAGTMEGYTF.

The genes are TRBV7-2 and TRBJ2-7, with TRBD2 matching over 12 bases. CDR1 and CDR2 from the germline V gene are SGHTA and FQGNSA. With 5 bases clipped from V and 8 bases from J, the junction kept 10 bases outside the gene matches. There are 15 residues in the CDR3. CDR3 protein: CASSRERTSGEKQYF. CDR3 coding DNA: TGTGCCAGCAGCCGAGAGAGGACTAGCGGGGAGAAGCAGTACTTC.

This clone was seen only a few times. The V call is TRBV4-1, the J call TRBJ1-1; a possible D gene is TRBD1 (6 bases). This CDR3 contains 18 residues. V was pared by 3 bases and J by 4 bases, with 24 bases between. CDR1 and CDR2 from the germline V gene are MGHRA and YSYEKL. The CDR3 DNA is TGCGCCAGCAGCCAGTTGATGGCCAGGGGTACTGCTTTCACTGAAGCTTTCTTT. Its protein is CASSQLMARGTAFTEAFF.

This clone has just a few counts. One junction end disagrees with the germline gene, perhaps due to a read error. The chain combines TRBV7-9 with TRBJ2-7; 8 bases agree with TRBD2. The CDR3 runs 13 residues. Per germline, CDR1 SEHNR and CDR2 FQNEAQ (reference sequence). In nucleotides, the CDR3 is TGTTCCAGCAGCTTAGCGGGACTCTACGAGCAGTACTTC. Translated, it gives CSSSLAGLYEQYF.

V usage is TRBV27 and J usage is TRBJ2-5; 13 bases are shared with TRBD2. The CDR3 totals 18 residues. Germline CDR1 reads MNHEY; CDR2 reads SMNVEV (reference sequence). The V and J ends lost 6 bases and 5 bases, in that order; junction bases with no gene match: 15. The CDR3 sequence is CASRQTSGGVRPAETQYF. CDR3 sequence (DNA): TGTGCCAGCAGACAAACTAGCGGGGGGGTGCGTCCGGCGGAGACCCAGTACTTC.

The V call is TRBV7-2, the J call TRBJ2-1; 10 bases are shared with TRBD1. Germline CDR1 is SGHTA and CDR2 is FQGNSA. CDR3 size: 18 residues. J was trimmed by 6 bases and V by 4 bases; bases with no gene match: 15. CDR3 protein: CASSSPGQGTPNRNEQFF. The CDR3 bases are TGTGCCAGCAGCTCACCGGGACAGGGGACGCCAAATCGCAATGAGCAGTTCTTC.

This clone was counted only a few times. The chain uses TRBV5-6 and TRBJ1-5; 7 nucleotides agree with TRBD1. Per the germline V gene, CDR1 is SGHDT and CDR2 is YYEEEE. Trimming cost V 1 base and J 7 bases; bases outside gene matches: 2. This CDR3 has 13 amino acids. CDR3 sequence reads: CASSLLGGQPQHF. The CDR3, as DNA: TGTGCCAGCAGCTTGCTAGGGGGCCAGCCCCAGCATTTT.

The CDR3 region has the DNA TGTGCCAGTAGCGATACCGGTTCTTATAGCAATCAGCCCCAGCATTTT. This codes for CASSDTGSYSNQPQHF. The rearrangement joins TRBV19 to TRBJ1-5; D unclear. This CDR3 has 16 amino acids. Trimming took 6 bases from V and 0 from J, leaving 15 bases between them. CDR1 is LNHDA, CDR2 SQIVND, per germline (reference sequence).

This clone turned up a few times. This chain links TRBV18 with TRBJ2-3, with 9 bases lining up with TRBD2. Germline V gene sequence: CDR1 KGHSH, CDR2 LQKENI. This CDR3 has 16 amino acids. V lost 3 bases to trimming and J lost 2 bases; unmatched junction nucleotides: 6. Here the CDR3 reads CASSPLERGVTDTQYF. For the CDR3, the DNA is TGTGCCAGCTCACCTTTAGAGCGGGGGGTCACAGATACGCAGTATTTT.

This chain joins TRBV4-3 and TRBJ1-4; D perhaps matches TRBD1 (5 bases). The CDR3 runs 16 residues. The V gene lost 0 bases and the J gene lost 3 bases, with 11 bases spanning the gap. Germline loops: CDR1 LGHNA, CDR2 YSLEER. CDR3 loop: CASSQDLPGSNEKLFF. DNA of the CDR3: TGCGCCAGCAGCCAAGATCTCCCAGGGTCTAATGAAAAACTGTTTTTT.

This clone has a single count. The rearrangement uses TRBV29-1 and TRBJ2-2; 7 bases are shared with TRBD2. The CDR3 consists of 14 residues. Germline V gene sequence: CDR1 SQVTM, CDR2 ANQGSEA. With 1 base clipped from V and 4 bases from J, the junction kept 3 bases outside the gene matches. This CDR3 is CSVEAGGFTGELFF. In DNA form, the CDR3 reads TGCAGCGTTGAAGCGGGGGGTTTCACCGGGGAGCTGTTTTTT.

V usage is TRBV19 and J usage is TRBJ2-2; D uncertain. Looked up from germline, CDR1 is LNHDA and CDR2 is SQIVND (reference sequence). V shed 10 bases and J shed 6 bases, with 6 bases lying between them. The length of the CDR3 is 10 residues. The CDR3 DNA follows: TGTGCCAAACAATCCGGGGAGCTGTTTTTT. Amino acid sequence: CAKQSGELFF. The whole variable domain, filled in from reference TRBV19 and TRBJ2-2, reads DGGITQSPKYLFRKEGQNVTLSCEQNLNHDAMYWYRQDPGQGLRLIYYSQIVNDFQKGDIAEGYSVSREKKESFPLTVTSAQKNPTAFYLCAKQSGELFFGEGSRLTVL.

V is TRBV4-1 and J is TRBJ2-5, with D maybe TRBD1 (5 bases). The last part of the DNA fits TRBJ2-7 better; the J call may be wrong. Per the germline V gene, CDR1 is MGHRA and CDR2 is YSYEKL. The CDR3 length is 17 residues. CDR3 sequence (DNA): TGCGCCAGCACCCCAATTGAGGTCGCGGCTGGGGCTTACGAGCAGTACTTC. Residues: CASTPIEVAAGAYEQYF.

This CDR3 is CASSEHLGTGLSEQYF. The CDR3 nucleotides read TGTGCCAGCAGCGAGCACTTAGGGACAGGGTTAAGCGAGCAGTACTTC. This chain joins TRBV9 and TRBJ2-5; TRBD1 agrees at 9 bases. The tail of the sequence fits TRBJ2-7 better, so the J call may be wrong. There are 16 residues in the CDR3. Germline loops: CDR1 SGDLS, CDR2 YYNGEE.

The chain combines TRBV7-6 with TRBJ2-7; 7 positions match TRBD2. The junction had 7 bases not matched to a gene; V was cut back by 5 bases and J by 3 bases. There are 14 residues in the CDR3. Germline CDR1 SGHVS, CDR2 FNYEAQ. CDR3 region: CASSPSGGGYEQYF. Here the CDR3 DNA reads TGTGCCAGCAGCCCTAGCGGCGGGGGCTACGAGCAGTACTTC.

V gene TRBV28 combines with J gene TRBJ2-7; a weak D match, TRBD2 (5 bases). In germline, CDR1 is MDHEN, CDR2 SYDVKM. V was cut by 3 bases and J by 8 bases, with 20 bases left in between. This CDR3 comprises 15 residues. The CDR3 coding sequence is TGTGCCAGCAGTTTGGAACCCGGACGGAGCGGAAAGCAGTACTTC. Its protein is CASSLEPGRSGKQYF.

This clone has ten or more counts. The chain combines TRBV6-1 with TRBJ1-5, with D tentatively TRBD1 (6 bases). Per germline, CDR1 MNHNS and CDR2 SASEGT. Trimming stripped 7 bases from V and 2 bases from J, with 9 bases between. The CDR3 consists of 13 residues. CDR3 sequence reads: CASMGAGNQPQHF. The DNA of the CDR3 is TGTGCCAGCATGGGGGCCGGCAATCAGCCCCAGCATTTT.

V gene TRBV18 combines with J gene TRBJ2-3; TRBD2 agrees at 7 bases. CDR1 and CDR2 from the germline V gene are KGHSH and LQKENI. CDR3 length: 13 amino acids. V was pared by 3 bases and J by 13 bases, with 10 bases of the junction left unmatched. The CDR3 nucleotides read TGTGCCAGCTCACCTCTAGCGGAGGGACTCGAGTATTTT. As protein: CASSPLAEGLEYF.